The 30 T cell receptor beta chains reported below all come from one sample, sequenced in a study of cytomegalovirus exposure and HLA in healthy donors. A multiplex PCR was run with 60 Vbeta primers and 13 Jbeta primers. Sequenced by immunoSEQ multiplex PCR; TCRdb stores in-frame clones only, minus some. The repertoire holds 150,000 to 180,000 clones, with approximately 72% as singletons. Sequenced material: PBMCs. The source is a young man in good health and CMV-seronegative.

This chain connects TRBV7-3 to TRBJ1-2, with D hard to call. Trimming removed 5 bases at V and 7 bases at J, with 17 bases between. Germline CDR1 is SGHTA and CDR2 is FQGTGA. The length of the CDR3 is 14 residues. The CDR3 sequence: CASSPSGYGGGYTF. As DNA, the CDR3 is TGTGCCAGCAGCCCCTCGGGTTATGGTGGTGGCTACACCTTC.

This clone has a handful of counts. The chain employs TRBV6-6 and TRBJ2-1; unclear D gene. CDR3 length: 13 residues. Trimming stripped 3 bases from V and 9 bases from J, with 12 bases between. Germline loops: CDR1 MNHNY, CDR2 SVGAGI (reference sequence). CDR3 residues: CASSYMTSGEQFF. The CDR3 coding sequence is TGTGCCAGCAGTTATATGACTTCGGGTGAGCAGTTCTTC.

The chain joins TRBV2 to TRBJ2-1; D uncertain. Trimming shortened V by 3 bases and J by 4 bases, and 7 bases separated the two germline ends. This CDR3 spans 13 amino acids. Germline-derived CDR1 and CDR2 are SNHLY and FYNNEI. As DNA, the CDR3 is TGTGCCAGCAGTGACAGGATATACAATGAGCAGTTCTTC. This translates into CASSDRIYNEQFF.

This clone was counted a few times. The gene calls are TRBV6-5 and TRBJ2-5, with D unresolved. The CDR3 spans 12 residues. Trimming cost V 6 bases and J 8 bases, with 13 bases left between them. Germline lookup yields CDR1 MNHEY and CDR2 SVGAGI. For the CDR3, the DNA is TGTGCCAGCAGGAGCACCCCGGGTACCCAGTACTTC. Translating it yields CASRSTPGTQYF.

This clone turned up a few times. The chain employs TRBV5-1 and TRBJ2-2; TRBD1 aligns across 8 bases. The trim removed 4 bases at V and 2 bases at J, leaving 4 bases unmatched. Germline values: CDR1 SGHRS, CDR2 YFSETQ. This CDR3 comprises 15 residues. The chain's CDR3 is CASSPQGDNTGELFF. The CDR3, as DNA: TGCGCCAGCAGCCCACAGGGGGACAACACCGGGGAGCTGTTTTTT.

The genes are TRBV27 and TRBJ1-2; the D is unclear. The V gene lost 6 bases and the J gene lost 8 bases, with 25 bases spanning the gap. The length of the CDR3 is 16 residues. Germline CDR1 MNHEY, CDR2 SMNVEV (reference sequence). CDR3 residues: CASRPTSHTSKTGYTF. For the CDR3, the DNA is TGTGCCAGCAGGCCAACATCACACACATCAAAAACGGGCTACACCTTC.

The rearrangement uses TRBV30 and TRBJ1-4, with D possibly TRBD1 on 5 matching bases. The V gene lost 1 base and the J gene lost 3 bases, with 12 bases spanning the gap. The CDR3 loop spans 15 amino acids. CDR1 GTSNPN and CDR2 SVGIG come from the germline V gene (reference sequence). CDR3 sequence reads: CAWSALRQPNEKLFF. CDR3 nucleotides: TGTGCCTGGAGTGCCCTACGACAGCCTAATGAAAAACTGTTTTTT.

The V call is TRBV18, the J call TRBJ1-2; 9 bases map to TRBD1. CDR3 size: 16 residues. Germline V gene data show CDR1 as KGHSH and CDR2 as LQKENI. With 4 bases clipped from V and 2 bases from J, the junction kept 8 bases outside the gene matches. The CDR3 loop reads CASSQLGDRANYGYTF. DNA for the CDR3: TGTGCCAGCTCACAGCTTGGGGACAGGGCGAACTATGGCTACACCTTC.

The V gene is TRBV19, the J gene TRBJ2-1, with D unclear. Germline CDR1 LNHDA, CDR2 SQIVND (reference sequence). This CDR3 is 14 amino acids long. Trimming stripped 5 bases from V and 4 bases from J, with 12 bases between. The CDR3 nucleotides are TGTGCCAGTAGTCGCTCCCACGAGTACAATGAGCAGTTCTTC. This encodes CASSRSHEYNEQFF.

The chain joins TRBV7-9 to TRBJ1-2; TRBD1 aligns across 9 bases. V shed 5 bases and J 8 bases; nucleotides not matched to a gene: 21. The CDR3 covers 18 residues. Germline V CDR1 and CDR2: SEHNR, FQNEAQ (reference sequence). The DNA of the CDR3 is TGTGCCAGCAGCCCCCGAATCCTAGGTACAGGGGGCGCCGTGGGCTACACCTTC. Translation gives CASSPRILGTGGAVGYTF.

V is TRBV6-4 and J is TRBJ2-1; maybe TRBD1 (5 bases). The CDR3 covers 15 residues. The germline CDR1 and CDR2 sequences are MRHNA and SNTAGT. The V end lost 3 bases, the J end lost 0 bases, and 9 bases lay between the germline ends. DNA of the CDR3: TGTGCCAGCAGTGAGACAGAAAGCTCCTACAATGAGCAGTTCTTC. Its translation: CASSETESSYNEQFF.

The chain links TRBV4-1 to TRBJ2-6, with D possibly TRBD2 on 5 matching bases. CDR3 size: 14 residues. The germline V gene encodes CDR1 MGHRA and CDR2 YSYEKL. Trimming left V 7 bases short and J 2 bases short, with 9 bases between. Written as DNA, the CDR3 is TGCGCCAGCACCCGGGGAACTGGGGCCAACGTCCTGACTTTC. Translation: CASTRGTGANVLTF.

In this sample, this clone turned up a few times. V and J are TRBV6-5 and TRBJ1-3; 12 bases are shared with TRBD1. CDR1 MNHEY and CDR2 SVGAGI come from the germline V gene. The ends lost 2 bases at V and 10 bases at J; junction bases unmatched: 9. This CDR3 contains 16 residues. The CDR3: CASSYGSGTGGGTIYF. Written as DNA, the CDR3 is TGTGCCAGCAGTTACGGGTCCGGGACAGGGGGCGGGACCATATATTTT.

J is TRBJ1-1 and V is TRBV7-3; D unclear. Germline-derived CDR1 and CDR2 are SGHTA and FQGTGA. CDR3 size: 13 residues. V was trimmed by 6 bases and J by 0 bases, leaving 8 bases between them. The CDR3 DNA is TGTGCCAGCAGTGTACAGATGAACACTGAAGCTTTCTTT. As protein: CASSVQMNTEAFF.

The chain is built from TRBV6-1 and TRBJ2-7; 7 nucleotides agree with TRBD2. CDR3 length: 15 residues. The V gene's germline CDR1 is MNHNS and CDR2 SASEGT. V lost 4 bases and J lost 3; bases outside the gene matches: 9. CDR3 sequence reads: CASSVGVTSIYEQYV. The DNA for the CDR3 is TGTGCCAGCAGTGTAGGCGTGACTAGCATCTACGAGCAGTACGTC.

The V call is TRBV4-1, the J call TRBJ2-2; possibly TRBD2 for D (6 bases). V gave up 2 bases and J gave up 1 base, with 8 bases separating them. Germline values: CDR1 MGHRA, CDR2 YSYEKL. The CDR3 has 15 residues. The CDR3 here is CASSQRGENTGELFF. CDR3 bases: TGCGCCAGCAGCCAACGCGGGGAGAACACCGGGGAGCTGTTTTTT.

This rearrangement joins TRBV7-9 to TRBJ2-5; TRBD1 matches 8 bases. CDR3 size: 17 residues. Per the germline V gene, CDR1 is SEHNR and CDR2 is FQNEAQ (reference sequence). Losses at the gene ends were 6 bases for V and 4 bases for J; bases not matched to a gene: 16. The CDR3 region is CASSSPIRGLVGETQYF. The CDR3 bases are TGTGCCAGCAGTTCACCAATCAGGGGGCTGGTAGGAGAGACCCAGTACTTC.

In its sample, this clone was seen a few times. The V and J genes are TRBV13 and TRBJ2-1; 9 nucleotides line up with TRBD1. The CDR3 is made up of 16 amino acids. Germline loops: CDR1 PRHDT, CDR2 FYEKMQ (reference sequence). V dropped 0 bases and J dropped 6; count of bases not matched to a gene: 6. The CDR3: CASSLGPQTGGNEQFF. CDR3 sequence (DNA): TGTGCCAGCAGCTTAGGCCCACAGACAGGGGGCAATGAGCAGTTCTTC.

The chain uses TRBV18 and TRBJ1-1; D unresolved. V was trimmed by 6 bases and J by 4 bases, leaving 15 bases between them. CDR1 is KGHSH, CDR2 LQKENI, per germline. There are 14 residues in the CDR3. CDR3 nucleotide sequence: TGTGCCAGCTCCCCCCGAGAAAGGAGCACTGAAGCTTTCTTT. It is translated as CASSPRERSTEAFF.

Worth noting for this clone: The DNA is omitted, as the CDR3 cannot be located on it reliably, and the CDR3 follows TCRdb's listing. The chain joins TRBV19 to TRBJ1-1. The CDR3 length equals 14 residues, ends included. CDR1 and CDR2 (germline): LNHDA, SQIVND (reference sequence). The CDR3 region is CASTSGDDRTEAFF.

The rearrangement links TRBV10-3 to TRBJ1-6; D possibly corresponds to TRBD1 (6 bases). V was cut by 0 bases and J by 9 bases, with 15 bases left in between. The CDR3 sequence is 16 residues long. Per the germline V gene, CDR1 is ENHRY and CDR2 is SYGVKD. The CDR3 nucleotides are TGTGCCATCAGTGAGTCGACGAGCCGAGGGGGTTCACCCCTCCACTTT. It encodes CAISESTSRGGSPLHF.

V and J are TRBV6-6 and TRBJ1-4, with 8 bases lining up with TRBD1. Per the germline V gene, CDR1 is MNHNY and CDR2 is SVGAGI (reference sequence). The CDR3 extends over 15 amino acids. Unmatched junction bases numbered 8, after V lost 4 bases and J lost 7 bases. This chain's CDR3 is CASSSGQGAVEKLFF. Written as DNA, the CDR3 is TGTGCCAGCAGTTCGGGGCAGGGGGCGGTTGAAAAACTGTTTTTT.

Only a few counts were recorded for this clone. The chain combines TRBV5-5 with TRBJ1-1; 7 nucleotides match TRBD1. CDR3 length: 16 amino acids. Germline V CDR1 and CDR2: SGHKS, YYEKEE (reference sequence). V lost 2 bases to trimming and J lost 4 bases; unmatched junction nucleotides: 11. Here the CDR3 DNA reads TGTGCCAGCAGCTTTGGGACAGAGGGTACGGTCACTGAAGCTTTCTTT. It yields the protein CASSFGTEGTVTEAFF.

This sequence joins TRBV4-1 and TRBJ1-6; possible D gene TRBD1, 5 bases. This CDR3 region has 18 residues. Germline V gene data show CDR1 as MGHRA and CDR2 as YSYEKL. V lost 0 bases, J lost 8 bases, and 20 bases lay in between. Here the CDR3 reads CASSQDLGRGREDSPLHF. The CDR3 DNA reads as TGCGCCAGCAGCCAAGATCTAGGGCGGGGCAGGGAAGATTCACCCCTCCACTTT.

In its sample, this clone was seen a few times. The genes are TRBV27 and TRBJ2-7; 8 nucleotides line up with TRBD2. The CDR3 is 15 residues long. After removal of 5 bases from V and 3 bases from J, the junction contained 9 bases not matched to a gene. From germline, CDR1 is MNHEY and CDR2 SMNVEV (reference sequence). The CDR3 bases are TGTGCCAGCAGTCACCGTGGAGCGGGAGACTACGAGCAGTACTTC. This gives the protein CASSHRGAGDYEQYF.

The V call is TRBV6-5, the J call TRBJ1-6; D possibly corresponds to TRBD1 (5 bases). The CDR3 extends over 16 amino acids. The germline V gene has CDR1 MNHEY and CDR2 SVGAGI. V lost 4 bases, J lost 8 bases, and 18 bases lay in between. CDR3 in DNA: TGTGCCAGCAGTTCTCTTGGACAAGGGTCACATTCACCCCTCCACTTT. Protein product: CASSSLGQGSHSPLHF.

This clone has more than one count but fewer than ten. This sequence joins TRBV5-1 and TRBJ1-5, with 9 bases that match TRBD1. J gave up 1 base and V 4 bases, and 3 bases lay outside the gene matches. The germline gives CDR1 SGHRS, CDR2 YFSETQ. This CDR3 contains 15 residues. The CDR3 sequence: CASSPTGGSNQPQHF. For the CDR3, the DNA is TGCGCCAGCAGCCCGACAGGGGGGAGCAATCAGCCCCAGCATTTT.

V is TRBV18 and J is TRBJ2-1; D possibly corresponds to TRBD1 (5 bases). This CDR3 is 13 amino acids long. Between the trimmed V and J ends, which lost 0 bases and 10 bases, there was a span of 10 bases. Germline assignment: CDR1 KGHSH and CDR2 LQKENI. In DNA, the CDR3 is TGTGCCAGCTCACCACCTGTGTACAGGGAGCAGTTCTTC. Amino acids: CASSPPVYREQFF.

CDR3 coding DNA: TGCGCCAGCAATCTTGGAGGGGCCTTGAATTCACCCCTCCACTTT. This sequence encodes CASNLGGALNSPLHF. This chain uses TRBV5-1 with TRBJ1-6; D perhaps matches TRBD1 (5 bases). This CDR3 is built from 15 residues. Trimming took 6 bases from V and 7 from J, leaving 17 bases between them. Germline V gene lookup returns CDR1 SGHRS and CDR2 YFSETQ. Together with reference TRBV5-1 and TRBJ1-6, the CDR3 gives the full variable domain: KAGVTQTPRYLIKTRGQQVTLSCSPISGHRSVSWYQQTPGQGLQFLFEYFSETQRNKGNFPGRFSGRQFSNSRSEMNVSTLELGDSALYLCASNLGGALNSPLHFGNGTRLTVT.

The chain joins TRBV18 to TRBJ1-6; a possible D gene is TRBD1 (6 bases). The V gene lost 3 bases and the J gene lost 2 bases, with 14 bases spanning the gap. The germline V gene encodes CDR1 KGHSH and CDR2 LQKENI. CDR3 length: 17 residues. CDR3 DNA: TGTGCCAGCTCACCCAGCACGGCAGGGGCCTATAATTCACCCCTCCACTTT. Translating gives CASSPSTAGAYNSPLHF.